A single sample is the source of the 13 T cell receptor beta chains below, sequenced in a study of graft-versus-host responses after intestinal transplantation. The protocol was immunoSEQ multiplex PCR, while the TCRdb copy is restricted to in-frame clones and leaves out a portion. The sample has around 20,000 clones; nearly 90% are singletons. The sequenced sample was PBMCs, obtained roughly 65 days after intestinal transplantation. These receptor sequences come from a human patient who received an intestinal transplant, so some T cells may come from the graft donor.

J is TRBJ1-5 and V is TRBV27; 10 nucleotides align to TRBD1. V shed 4 bases, J shed 7 bases, and the junction held 1 base outside the gene matches. This CDR3 is built from 13 residues. Germline CDR1 and CDR2: MNHEY and SMNVEV (reference sequence). The CDR3 coding sequence is TGTGCCAGCAGTTGGGGACAGGGGCAGCCCCAGCATTTT. As protein: CASSWGQGQPQHF.

This clone was recorded once. The genes are TRBV10-3 and TRBJ2-2, with D maybe TRBD2 (6 bases). V gave up 8 bases and J gave up 0 bases, with 19 bases separating them. The CDR3 is made up of 17 amino acids. From germline, CDR1 is ENHRY and CDR2 SYGVKD. CDR3 amino acids: CAIDSSPEGANTGELFF. The CDR3 DNA is TGTGCCATCGACTCCAGCCCGGAGGGCGCGAACACCGGGGAGCTGTTTTTT.

The chain recombines TRBV27 with TRBJ1-2, with D tentatively TRBD1 (6 bases). V lost 0 bases to trimming and J lost 5 bases, with 16 bases between them. The CDR3 is 16 residues long. CDR1 MNHEY and CDR2 SMNVEV come from the germline V gene (reference sequence). The CDR3 here is CASSLSGGGPIYGYTF. The CDR3 nucleotides are TGTGCCAGCAGTTTATCCGGTGGGGGCCCTATTTATGGCTACACCTTC.

Regarding this clone: At the DNA level, this CDR3 is encoded by other sequences in the same sample as well. The chain links TRBV29-1 to TRBJ1-1; D call uncertain. Per germline, CDR1 SQVTM and CDR2 ANQGSEA. CDR3 length equals 11 residues. Trimming took off 3 bases at V and 1 base at J, with 3 bases between the two ends. CDR3 residues: CSVEENTEAFF. CDR3 nucleotide sequence: TGCAGCGTTGAGGAGAACACTGAAGCTTTCTTT.

V is TRBV2 and J is TRBJ1-1; D perhaps matches TRBD1 (6 bases). Germline assignment: CDR1 SNHLY and CDR2 FYNNEI. V lost 0 bases to trimming and J lost 11 bases, with 19 bases between them. The CDR3 is 15 residues long. CDR3 sequence: CASSEALYREGGAFF. The CDR3 DNA is TGTGCCAGCAGTGAAGCGCTATACAGGGAAGGGGGGGCTTTCTTT. The complete variable domain, with remaining parts taken from reference TRBV2 and TRBJ1-1, reads EPEVTQTPSHQVTQMGQEVILRCVPISNHLYFYWYRQILGQKVEFLVSFYNNEISEKSEIFDDQFSVERPDGSNFTLKIRSTKLEDSAMYFCASSEALYREGGAFFGQGTRLTVV.

This clone was seen only a few times. The J gene is TRBJ1-4, the V gene TRBV10-3, with D uncertain. Trimming removed 4 bases at V and 6 bases at J, with 9 bases between. The CDR3 is 13 amino acids. Germline V gene sequence: CDR1 ENHRY, CDR2 SYGVKD. In DNA form, the CDR3 reads TGTGCCATCAGTGTTTCCAAAGATGAAAAACTGTTTTTT. This sequence encodes CAISVSKDEKLFF.

This chain links TRBV4-1 with TRBJ1-5; 8 nucleotides line up with TRBD1. J was trimmed by 2 bases and V by 1 base; bases with no gene match: 4. The CDR3 is made up of 16 amino acids. The germline V gene encodes CDR1 MGHRA and CDR2 YSYEKL. CDR3 coding DNA: TGCGCCAGCAGCCAAGTTAGACAGGGGCGCAATCAGCCCCAGCATTTT. This gives the protein CASSQVRQGRNQPQHF.

The V and J genes are TRBV6-5 and TRBJ1-6; the D gene is possibly TRBD1 (5 bases). Germline assignment: CDR1 MNHEY and CDR2 SVGAGI. With 8 bases removed from V and 4 bases from J, the gap between germline ends came to 9 bases. The CDR3 extends over 13 amino acids. The CDR3 DNA reads as TGTGCCAGCCAGGGTGTTTATAATTCACCCCTCCACTTT. Translation gives CASQGVYNSPLHF.

The chain carries TRBV4-1 and TRBJ2-5, with TRBD2 as a possible D gene (6 bases). The length of the CDR3 is 16 residues. Germline-derived CDR1 and CDR2 are MGHRA and YSYEKL. Trimming took off 0 bases at V and 5 bases at J, with 16 bases between the two ends. Here the CDR3 DNA reads TGCGCCAGCAGCCAAGATAGGGGCGGGGTTGGGGAGACCCAGTACTTC. This gives the protein CASSQDRGGVGETQYF.

V gene TRBV4-3 combines with J gene TRBJ2-2; TRBD2 matches 10 bases. There are 18 residues in the CDR3. With V trimmed by 0 bases and J by 3 bases, 7 bases remained unmatched. CDR1 LGHNA and CDR2 YSLEER come from the germline V gene. The CDR3, as DNA: TGCGCCAGCAGCCAAGATAGGGTCCTAGCGGGGGACACCGGGGAGCTGTTTTTT. This encodes CASSQDRVLAGDTGELFF.

The chain is built from TRBV4-1 and TRBJ2-7; perhaps TRBD1 as D (6 bases). The CDR3 extends over 14 amino acids. V was trimmed by 1 base and J by 1 base, leaving 8 bases between them. Germline V CDR1 and CDR2: MGHRA, YSYEKL. The CDR3 sequence: CASSQGGRSYEQYF. CDR3 coding DNA: TGCGCCAGCAGCCAAGGGGGGCGGTCCTACGAGCAGTACTTC.

Comment on this clone: Because the CDR3's place on the DNA is in doubt, the DNA is left out and the CDR3 is given as listed by TCRdb. This rearrangement joins TRBV5-1 to TRBJ2-2; TRBD1, as called in the table, went unchecked against the DNA. Germline CDR1 is SGHRS and CDR2 is YFSETQ. A total of 18 residues make up the CDR3, ends included. The CDR3 region is CASSLGLDKAQNTGELFF.

The chain joins TRBV4-3 to TRBJ2-3; the D gene could be TRBD1 or TRBD2 (5 bases each). The CDR3 is 15 residues long. V was clipped by 1 base and J by 5 bases, with 13 bases between them. Germline CDR1 LGHNA, CDR2 YSLEER. The CDR3: CASSQVILGVDTQYF. CDR3 in DNA: TGCGCCAGCAGCCAAGTCATACTAGGGGTAGATACGCAGTATTTT.